These 15 T cell receptor beta chains were sequenced from one sample in a study of cytomegalovirus exposure and HLA in healthy donors. Primers: 60 Vbeta forward and 13 Jbeta reverse. Repertoires were generated with immunoSEQ multiplex PCR, while TCRdb's copy carries only in-frame clones and drops some. The table lists around 200,000 clones, roughly four fifths of them singletons. The sample taken for sequencing was PBMCs. Receptors originate from a man aged 50-59 years in good health and CMV-seronegative.

The count of this clone is one. V usage is TRBV7-2 and J usage is TRBJ2-1, with 7 positions matching TRBD1. The CDR3 sequence is 16 residues long. Trimming at V came to 6 bases and at J to 2 bases, leaving 10 bases not matched to a gene. From germline, CDR1 is SGHTA and CDR2 FQGNSA. The CDR3 nucleotides are TGTGCCAGCAGGTTAACAGGGGCTACGACCTACAATGAGCAGTTCTTC. It is translated as CASRLTGATTYNEQFF.

The chain uses TRBV6-5 and TRBJ1-6; unclear D gene. The CDR3 spans 13 residues. Per germline, CDR1 MNHEY and CDR2 SVGAGI. With 6 bases removed from V and 6 bases from J, the gap between germline ends came to 9 bases. The CDR3 DNA sequence: TGTGCCAGCAGACGCGCTAGTAATTCACCCCTCCACTTT. It specifies CASRRASNSPLHF.

This clone has a handful of counts. The chain couples TRBV7-3 to TRBJ1-2; 9 bases are shared with TRBD1. The CDR3 is 14 residues long. The junction had 5 bases not matched to a gene; V was cut back by 5 bases and J by 4 bases. In germline, CDR1 is SGHTA, CDR2 FQGTGA. As DNA, the CDR3 is TGTGCCAGCAGCCGGGACAGGGAAGGCTATGGCTACACCTTC. It encodes CASSRDREGYGYTF.

The chain recombines TRBV2 with TRBJ1-6; tentative D call: TRBD1 (6 bases). V lost 7 bases to trimming and J lost 6 bases, with 16 bases between them. CDR3 size: 15 residues. Germline V gene lookup returns CDR1 SNHLY and CDR2 FYNNEI. CDR3 sequence: CASIPGAVLNSPLHF. The DNA of the CDR3 is TGTGCCAGCATTCCAGGGGCCGTGCTTAATTCACCCCTCCACTTT.

The V gene is TRBV7-9, the J gene TRBJ1-5; D ambiguous. With 5 bases removed from V and 7 bases from J, the gap between germline ends came to 12 bases. There are 13 residues in the CDR3. CDR1 and CDR2 (germline): SEHNR, FQNEAQ (reference sequence). CDR3 amino acids: CASSPQARQPQHF. The CDR3 bases are TGTGCCAGCAGCCCTCAGGCTCGGCAGCCCCAGCATTTT.

Worth noting for this clone: The junction departs from the called germline gene at one end, perhaps through a read error. V is TRBV7-9 and J is TRBJ2-7; 8 bases map to TRBD1. The germline V gene encodes CDR1 SEHNR and CDR2 FQNEAQ (reference sequence). The CDR3 has 14 amino acids. This chain's CDR3 is CSSSLGTGGYEQYF. The CDR3 DNA reads as TGTTCCAGCAGCTTAGGGACAGGAGGCTACGAGCAGTACTTC.

The V gene is TRBV13, the J gene TRBJ2-4, with unresolved D. The CDR3 loop spans 15 amino acids. CDR1 and CDR2 (germline): PRHDT, FYEKMQ (reference sequence). The V end was cut by 5 bases, the J end by 4 bases, with 15 bases between. The CDR3 sequence: CASSQTAYSKNIQYF. In DNA form, the CDR3 reads TGTGCCAGCAGCCAGACGGCGTACAGTAAAAACATTCAGTACTTC.

V is TRBV2 and J is TRBJ2-5; 8 bases agree with TRBD2. The DNA end is a closer match to TRBJ2-7, so the J assignment may be wrong. Germline-derived CDR1 and CDR2 are SNHLY and FYNNEI. The CDR3 length is 14 residues. The CDR3 DNA reads as TGTGCCAGCAGCACCGGGACTAGTATCTACGAGCAGTACTTC. This sequence encodes CASSTGTSIYEQYF.

The chain combines TRBV19 with TRBJ2-3, with a possible D match to TRBD2 (6 bases). Looked up from germline, CDR1 is LNHDA and CDR2 is SQIVND (reference sequence). The CDR3 is 16 amino acids. The V gene lost 0 bases and the J gene lost 9 bases, with 19 bases spanning the gap. The CDR3 spells CASSIDSSAGSETQYF. The CDR3 DNA reads as TGTGCCAGTAGTATAGATTCTAGCGCTGGGTCTGAGACGCAGTATTTT.

This sequence joins TRBV7-2 and TRBJ2-3; 8 bases align to TRBD1. The length of the CDR3 is 15 residues. From germline, CDR1 is SGHTA and CDR2 FQGNSA. Trimming removed 4 bases from V and 11 bases from J; junction bases left unmatched: 14. The CDR3 region is CASSWNPQGAQGQYF. CDR3 bases: TGTGCCAGCAGCTGGAACCCTCAGGGGGCGCAAGGGCAGTATTTT.

This clone was found once. The chain is built from TRBV19 and TRBJ1-3, with a tentative D call TRBD1 (5 bases). Trimming removed 5 bases from V and 3 bases from J, with 14 bases in between. CDR3 length: 15 amino acids. Germline CDR1 LNHDA, CDR2 SQIVND (reference sequence). The CDR3 DNA follows: TGTGCCAGTAGTCCCCTGACAGCCTATGGAAACACCATATATTTT. Amino acid sequence: CASSPLTAYGNTIYF.

J is TRBJ2-1 and V is TRBV4-1; the D is unclear. There are 15 residues in the CDR3. Per the germline V gene, CDR1 is MGHRA and CDR2 is YSYEKL. Trimming left V 0 bases short and J 6 bases short, with 12 bases between. The DNA for the CDR3 is TGCGCCAGCAGCCAAGAACCGGCCGCGGTCAATGAGCAGTTCTTC. It translates to CASSQEPAAVNEQFF.

J is TRBJ1-1 and V is TRBV11-2; D is possibly TRBD1 (5 bases). Trimming removed 1 base at V and 1 base at J, with 7 bases between. This CDR3 is built from 14 residues. CDR1 SGHAT and CDR2 FQNNGV come from the germline V gene. Here the CDR3 reads CASSLGGENTEAFF. As DNA, the CDR3 is TGTGCCAGCAGCTTAGGGGGGGAGAACACTGAAGCTTTCTTT.

This clone was observed a single time. The gene calls are TRBV4-1 and TRBJ2-5; 8 nucleotides align to TRBD1. Near its end, the DNA agrees better with TRBJ2-7, so the J call may be wrong. Per the germline V gene, CDR1 is MGHRA and CDR2 is YSYEKL. The CDR3 runs 16 residues. CDR3 region: CASSKGQGPALYEQYF. Written as DNA, the CDR3 is TGCGCCAGCAGCAAAGGACAGGGTCCTGCCCTATACGAGCAGTACTTC.

J is TRBJ2-6 and V is TRBV12-5; 8 bases agree with TRBD1. This CDR3 comprises 16 residues. CDR1 is LGHNT and CDR2 is FRNRAP in the germline V gene. The ends lost 1 base at V and 4 bases at J; junction bases unmatched: 3. CDR3 in amino acids: CASGLDRGDGANVLTF. The CDR3 DNA is TGTGCTAGTGGTTTGGACAGGGGGGACGGGGCCAACGTCCTGACTTTC.